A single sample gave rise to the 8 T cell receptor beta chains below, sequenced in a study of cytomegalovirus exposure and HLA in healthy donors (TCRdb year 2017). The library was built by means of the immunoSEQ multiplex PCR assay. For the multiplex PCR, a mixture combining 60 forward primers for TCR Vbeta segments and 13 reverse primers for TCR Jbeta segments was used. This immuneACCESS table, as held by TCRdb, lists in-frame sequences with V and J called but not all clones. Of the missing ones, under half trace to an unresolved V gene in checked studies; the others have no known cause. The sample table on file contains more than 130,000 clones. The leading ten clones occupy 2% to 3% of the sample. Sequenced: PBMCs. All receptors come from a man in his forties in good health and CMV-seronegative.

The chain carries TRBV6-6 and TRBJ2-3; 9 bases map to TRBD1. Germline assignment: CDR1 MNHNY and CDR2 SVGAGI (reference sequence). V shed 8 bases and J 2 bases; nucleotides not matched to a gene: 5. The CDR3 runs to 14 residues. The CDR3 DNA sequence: TGTGCCAGCGGTTTACAGGGGGCCACAGATACGCAGTATTTT. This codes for CASGLQGATDTQYF.

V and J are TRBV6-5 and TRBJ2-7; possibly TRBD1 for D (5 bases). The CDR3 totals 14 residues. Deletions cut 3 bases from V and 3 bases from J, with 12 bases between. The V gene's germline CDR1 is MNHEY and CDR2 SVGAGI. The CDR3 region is CASSYGAPYYEQYF. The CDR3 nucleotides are TGTGCCAGCAGTTATGGGGCCCCATACTACGAGCAGTACTTC.

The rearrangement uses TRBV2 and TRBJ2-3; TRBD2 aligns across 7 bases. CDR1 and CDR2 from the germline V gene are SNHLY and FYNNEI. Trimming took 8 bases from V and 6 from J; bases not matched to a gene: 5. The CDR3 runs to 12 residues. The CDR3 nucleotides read TGTGCCAGCGCGCAGGGAGGGGATACGCAGTATTTT. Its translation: CASAQGGDTQYF.

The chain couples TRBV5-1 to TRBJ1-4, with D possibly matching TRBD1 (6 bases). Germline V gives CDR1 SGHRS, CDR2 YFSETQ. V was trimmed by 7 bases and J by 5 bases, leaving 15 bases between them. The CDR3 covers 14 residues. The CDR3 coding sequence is TGCGCCAGCGGCCTGACAGGAGACAATGAAAAACTGTTTTTT. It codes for CASGLTGDNEKLFF.

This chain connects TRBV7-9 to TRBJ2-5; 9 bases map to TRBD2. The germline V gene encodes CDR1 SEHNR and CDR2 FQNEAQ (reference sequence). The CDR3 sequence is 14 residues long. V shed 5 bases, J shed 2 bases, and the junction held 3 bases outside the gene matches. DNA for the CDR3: TGTGCCAGCAGCCGCCTAGCGGGGCAAGAGACCCAGTACTTC. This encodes CASSRLAGQETQYF.

The DNA for the CDR3 is TGTGCCAGCAGTGGGGGGGTTGCAGCCTACGAGCAGTACTTC. Amino acid sequence: CASSGGVAAYEQYF. The chain employs TRBV6-6 and TRBJ2-7, with 7 bases that match TRBD2. Germline V lookup: CDR1 MNHNY, CDR2 SVGAGI (reference sequence). This CDR3 spans 14 amino acids. V lost 5 bases and J lost 2; bases outside the gene matches: 6.

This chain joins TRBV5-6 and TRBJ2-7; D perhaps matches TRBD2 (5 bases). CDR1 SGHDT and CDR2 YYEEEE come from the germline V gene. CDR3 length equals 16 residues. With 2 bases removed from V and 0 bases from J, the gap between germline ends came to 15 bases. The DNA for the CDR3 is TGTGCCAGCAGCTTCGAGGGAAGGGCGAGCTCCTACGAGCAGTACTTC. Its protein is CASSFEGRASSYEQYF. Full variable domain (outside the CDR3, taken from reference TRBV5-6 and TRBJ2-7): DAGVTQSPTHLIKTRGQQVTLRCSPKSGHDTVSWYQQALGQGPQFIFQYYEEEERQRGNFPDRFSGHQFPNYSSELNVNALLLGDSALYLCASSFEGRASSYEQYFGPGTRLTVT.

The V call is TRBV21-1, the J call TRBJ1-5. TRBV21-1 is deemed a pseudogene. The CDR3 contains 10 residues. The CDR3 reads CASTERPQHF. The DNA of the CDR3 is TGTGCCAGCACGGAGCGGCCCCAGCATTTT.